The 27 T cell receptor beta chains below come from one sample, sequenced in a study of T cells in tuberculosis. Measured with immunoSEQ multiplex PCR; TCRdb has only the in-frame clones, and not every one. This table has around 49,000 clones, 90% to 95% appearing once. As for time point: new active TB diagnosis, blood taken before or within 7 days of starting treatment. Sample: PBMCs, taken at tuberculosis diagnosis. The receptor source for this set is an adult with tuberculosis.

The V call is TRBV5-1, the J call TRBJ1-2; 11 nucleotides align to TRBD1. Germline V CDR1 and CDR2: SGHRS, YFSETQ. V gave up 4 bases and J gave up 4 bases; unmatched junction bases: 9. The CDR3 length is 16 residues. The CDR3 bases are TGCGCCAGCAGCCGAAGCCCCGGGACAGGGGGCTATGGCTACACCTTC. This encodes CASSRSPGTGGYGYTF.

The CDR3 spells CASSLTSGRADTQYF. Written as DNA, the CDR3 is TGTGCCAGCAGCTTAACTAGCGGGAGGGCAGATACGCAGTATTTT. This chain connects TRBV7-3 to TRBJ2-3, with 11 bases aligning to TRBD2. Germline values: CDR1 SGHTA, CDR2 FQGTGA. Trimming removed 0 bases from V and 4 bases from J; junction bases left unmatched: 0. This CDR3 has 15 amino acids.

This sequence joins TRBV4-3 and TRBJ2-1; 9 positions match TRBD2. The CDR3 spans 16 residues. Germline-derived CDR1 and CDR2 are LGHNA and YSLEER. With 1 base clipped from V and 1 base from J, the junction kept 2 bases outside the gene matches. The CDR3 spells CASSQASGTSYNEQFF. For the CDR3, the DNA is TGCGCCAGCAGCCAAGCTAGCGGGACATCCTACAATGAGCAGTTCTTC.

J is TRBJ2-7 and V is TRBV11-2; perhaps TRBD1 as D (6 bases). CDR1 is SGHAT and CDR2 is FQNNGV in the germline V gene. The CDR3 totals 15 residues. The germline V and J ends were trimmed by 5 bases and 3 bases, with 17 bases remaining between them. The CDR3 here is CASSLSQGRVYEQYF. The CDR3 coding sequence is TGTGCCAGCAGCCTATCACAGGGTAGAGTCTACGAGCAGTACTTC.

The CDR3 region is CASSYRQGTSKNIQYF. Here the CDR3 DNA reads TGTGCCAGCAGTTATCGACAGGGGACCTCCAAAAACATTCAGTACTTC. The chain combines TRBV6-5 with TRBJ2-4; 8 bases align to TRBD1. After removal of 3 bases from V and 2 bases from J, the junction contained 6 bases not matched to a gene. The V gene's germline CDR1 is MNHEY and CDR2 SVGAGI. The CDR3 sequence is 16 residues long.

The chain uses TRBV15 and TRBJ2-1, with TRBD2 matching 12 bases. The V gene's germline CDR1 is LNHNV and CDR2 YYDKDF (reference sequence). The CDR3 runs to 16 residues. V lost 5 bases to trimming and J lost 4 bases; unmatched junction nucleotides: 6. CDR3 in DNA: TGTGCCACCAGCGCCCGACTAGCGGGAGCGTACAATGAGCAGTTCTTC. This encodes CATSARLAGAYNEQFF.

The chain recombines TRBV19 with TRBJ1-1, with 7 bases aligning to TRBD1. CDR3 size: 16 residues. The germline CDR1 and CDR2 sequences are LNHDA and SQIVND (reference sequence). Trimming at V came to 5 bases and at J to 0 bases, leaving 9 bases not matched to a gene. In DNA form, the CDR3 reads TGTGCCAGTAGTGCGTACAGGGGATCCCTGAACACTGAAGCTTTCTTT. This sequence encodes CASSAYRGSLNTEAFF.

The V and J genes are TRBV5-8 and TRBJ2-1; TRBD2 matches at 10 bases. V trimming: 0 bases; J trimming: 7 bases; junction bases outside the gene matches: 1. Germline V gene data show CDR1 as SGHTS and CDR2 as YDEGEE. The CDR3 is 14 amino acids. The CDR3 bases are TGTGCCAGCAGCTTGGCGGGACTAGCGAATGAGCAGTTCTTC. Residues: CASSLAGLANEQFF.

This clone was picked up one time. J is TRBJ2-3 and V is TRBV19, with TRBD2 matching 7 bases. The germline V gene has CDR1 LNHDA and CDR2 SQIVND (reference sequence). Trimming took 10 bases from V and 1 from J; bases not matched to a gene: 11. This CDR3 spans 15 amino acids. As DNA, the CDR3 is TGTGCCACTTCTAGGGCGGGAGTGGGCACAGATACGCAGTATTTT. It encodes CATSRAGVGTDTQYF.

The chain carries TRBV7-8 and TRBJ2-7; unclear D gene. The CDR3 loop spans 14 amino acids. Germline assignment: CDR1 SGHVS and CDR2 FQNEAQ. V was trimmed by 5 bases and J by 2 bases, leaving 13 bases between them. The CDR3 DNA is TGTGCCAGCAGCCTCATGACTCGACCCTACGAGCAGTACTTC. Its protein product is CASSLMTRPYEQYF.

The chain has TRBV4-1 and TRBJ1-5; D remains ambiguous. With 0 bases removed from V and 10 bases from J, the gap between germline ends came to 13 bases. CDR3 length: 14 residues. CDR1 is MGHRA and CDR2 is YSYEKL in the germline V gene. CDR3 loop: CASSQDSGWGPQHF. CDR3 DNA sequence: TGCGCCAGCAGCCAAGATTCGGGATGGGGTCCCCAGCATTTT.

The genes are TRBV5-1 and TRBJ2-7, with 7 nucleotides matching TRBD1. The CDR3 extends over 16 amino acids. The junction had 13 bases not matched to a gene; V was cut back by 7 bases and J by 0 bases. CDR1 SGHRS and CDR2 YFSETQ come from the germline V gene. The CDR3 loop reads CASAPVEGASSYEQYF. In DNA form, the CDR3 reads TGCGCCAGCGCCCCTGTTGAGGGGGCGAGCTCCTACGAGCAGTACTTC.

For the CDR3, the DNA is TGTGCCAGCACCTTTTCAGGACAGGGTCGGTATGGCTACACCTTC. Translation gives CASTFSGQGRYGYTF. The chain is built from TRBV28 and TRBJ1-2; 8 bases align to TRBD1. The length of the CDR3 is 15 residues. Germline CDR1 MDHEN, CDR2 SYDVKM. Trimming removed 7 bases from V and 5 bases from J; junction bases left unmatched: 12.

The chain couples TRBV30 to TRBJ2-1; 8 bases match TRBD1. Trimming cost V 4 bases and J 12 bases; bases outside gene matches: 11. The CDR3 is 13 amino acids. Germline assignment: CDR1 GTSNPN and CDR2 SVGIG (reference sequence). The CDR3 loop is CAWIGNRGDSQFF. CDR3 bases: TGTGCCTGGATCGGAAACAGGGGGGACTCGCAGTTCTTC.

The gene calls are TRBV5-4 and TRBJ2-5; 10 nucleotides agree with TRBD2. The CDR3 runs 16 residues. V shed 4 bases and J 6 bases; nucleotides not matched to a gene: 12. Germline CDR1 is SGHNT and CDR2 is YYREEE (reference sequence). The CDR3 is CASSATGTSDTKTQYF. In DNA form, the CDR3 reads TGTGCCAGCAGCGCAACCGGGACTAGCGACACCAAGACCCAGTACTTC.

This clone showed up just once. V is TRBV27 and J is TRBJ2-7, with D unresolved. Germline V gene sequence: CDR1 MNHEY, CDR2 SMNVEV (reference sequence). V dropped 4 bases and J dropped 4 bases, with 11 bases sitting between them. This CDR3 has 13 amino acids. Here the CDR3 DNA reads TGTGCCAGCAGTTCCACTCCTATATACGAGCAGTACTTC. Translated: CASSSTPIYEQYF.

The V call is TRBV11-2, the J call TRBJ1-6, with 7 nucleotides matching TRBD1. Trimming removed 3 bases from V and 8 bases from J; junction bases left unmatched: 10. In germline, CDR1 is SGHAT, CDR2 FQNNGV. This CDR3 region has 16 residues. The DNA for the CDR3 is TGTGCCAGCAGCTTGATAAGGGACAGCAAGTATTCACCCCTCCACTTT. Residues: CASSLIRDSKYSPLHF.

The chain is built from TRBV6-1 and TRBJ2-2, with D hard to call. The V and J ends lost 1 base and 5 bases respectively, with 17 bases between them. The CDR3 sequence is 17 residues long. CDR1 is MNHNS, CDR2 SASEGT, per germline. In nucleotides, the CDR3 is TGTGCCAGCAGTGAAGGCCGGCGGCTAGACTTTACCGGGGAGCTGTTTTTT. Its translation is CASSEGRRLDFTGELFF.

The V call is TRBV2, the J call TRBJ2-6; D is undetermined. V shed 4 bases and J shed 3 bases, with 4 bases lying between them. Germline CDR1 reads SNHLY; CDR2 reads FYNNEI. This CDR3 contains 13 residues. The DNA for the CDR3 is TGTGCCAGCAGTGGAGGTGGGGCCAACGTCCTGACTTTC. Protein sequence: CASSGGGANVLTF.

V gene TRBV6-5 combines with J gene TRBJ1-2, with a possible D match to TRBD1 (5 bases). V lost 7 bases to trimming and J lost 7 bases, with 10 bases between them. The CDR3 length is 11 residues. CDR1 MNHEY and CDR2 SVGAGI come from the germline V gene. In nucleotides, the CDR3 is TGTGCCAGCACAGGGAGGGGTGGCTACACCTTC. Residues: CASTGRGGYTF.

This clone was seen once. As DNA, the CDR3 is TGTGCCAGCAGTTTATCACAGGGGAGTAATACGCAGTATTTT. Its translation: CASSLSQGSNTQYF. The chain is built from TRBV27 and TRBJ2-3; TRBD1 aligns across 7 bases. The CDR3 contains 14 residues. Losses at the gene ends were 0 bases for V and 7 bases for J; bases not matched to a gene: 4. Germline V gene sequence: CDR1 MNHEY, CDR2 SMNVEV (reference sequence).

The V and J genes are TRBV5-1 and TRBJ2-1, with D unclear. The germline V and J ends were trimmed by 2 bases and 6 bases, with 15 bases remaining between them. The CDR3 spans 15 residues. CDR1 is SGHRS, CDR2 YFSETQ, per germline. CDR3 sequence reads: CASSFGIVVSNEQFF. The CDR3 region has the DNA TGCGCCAGCAGCTTTGGTATCGTTGTCAGCAATGAGCAGTTCTTC.

The V call is TRBV5-6, the J call TRBJ2-1; TRBD2 agrees at 10 bases. CDR1 is SGHDT, CDR2 YYEEEE, per germline. The J segment lost 0 bases and the V segment lost 1 base, leaving 1 base of the junction unmatched. CDR3 size: 16 residues. The CDR3 nucleotides read TGTGCCAGCAGCTTGCTAGCGGGGGTCTCCTACAATGAGCAGTTCTTC. Translating it yields CASSLLAGVSYNEQFF.

This clone has a single count. J is TRBJ2-4 and V is TRBV2; 14 bases match TRBD2. With V trimmed by 6 bases and J by 0 bases, 16 bases remained unmatched. Germline V gene lookup returns CDR1 SNHLY and CDR2 FYNNEI. This CDR3 has 21 residues. The CDR3 region has the DNA TGTGCCAGCAGCCAAAGCGGACTAGCGGGAGGCGACCCCCTAGCCAAAAACATTCAGTACTTC. Translated: CASSQSGLAGGDPLAKNIQYF. The whole variable domain, remainder taken from reference TRBV2 and TRBJ2-4, is EPEVTQTPSHQVTQMGQEVILRCVPISNHLYFYWYRQILGQKVEFLVSFYNNEISEKSEIFDDQFSVERPDGSNFTLKIRSTKLEDSAMYFCASSQSGLAGGDPLAKNIQYFGAGTRLSVL.

This clone was detected once. V usage is TRBV25-1 and J usage is TRBJ1-2; possible D gene TRBD1, 6 bases. Germline-derived CDR1 and CDR2 are MGHDK and SYGVNS. The CDR3 covers 16 residues. Trimming removed 1 base at V and 9 bases at J, with 21 bases between. Written as DNA, the CDR3 is TGTGCCAGCAGTGAATTGCAGGGCAGGGGCCAGACGAGCTACACCTTC. It encodes CASSELQGRGQTSYTF.

The genes are TRBV19 and TRBJ2-7; D is possibly TRBD2 (5 bases). Germline CDR1 and CDR2: LNHDA and SQIVND (reference sequence). This CDR3 spans 13 amino acids. V lost 4 bases and J 7 bases, leaving 14 bases between the germline ends. CDR3 region: CASSTNSRGEQYF. Here the CDR3 DNA reads TGTGCCAGTAGTACGAACAGTAGAGGGGAGCAGTACTTC.

This clone showed up just a few times. The CDR3 is CASSSPGQGRIPTNYGYTF. The CDR3 DNA is TGCGCCAGCAGCTCGCCGGGACAGGGTCGAATCCCGACGAACTATGGCTACACCTTC. This chain joins TRBV5-1 and TRBJ1-2; 9 bases align to TRBD1. This CDR3 spans 19 amino acids. Germline V gives CDR1 SGHRS, CDR2 YFSETQ. V gave up 3 bases and J gave up 2 bases; unmatched junction bases: 17.